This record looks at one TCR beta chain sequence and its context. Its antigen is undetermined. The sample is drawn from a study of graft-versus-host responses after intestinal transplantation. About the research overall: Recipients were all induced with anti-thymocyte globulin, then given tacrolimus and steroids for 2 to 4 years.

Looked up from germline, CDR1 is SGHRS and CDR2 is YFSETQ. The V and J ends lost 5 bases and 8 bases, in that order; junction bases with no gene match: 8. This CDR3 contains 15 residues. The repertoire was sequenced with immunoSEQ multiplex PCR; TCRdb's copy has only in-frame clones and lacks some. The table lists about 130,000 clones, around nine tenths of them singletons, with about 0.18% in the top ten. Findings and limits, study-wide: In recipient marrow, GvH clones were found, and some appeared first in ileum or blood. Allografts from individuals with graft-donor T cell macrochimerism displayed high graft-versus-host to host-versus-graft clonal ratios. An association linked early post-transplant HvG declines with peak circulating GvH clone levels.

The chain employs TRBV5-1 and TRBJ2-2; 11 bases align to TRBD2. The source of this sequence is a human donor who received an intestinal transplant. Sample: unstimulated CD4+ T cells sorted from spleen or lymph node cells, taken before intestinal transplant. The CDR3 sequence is CASSPDTSGSGELFF. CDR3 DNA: TGCGCCAGCAGTCCCGACACTAGCGGGAGTGGGGAGCTGTTTTTT.